This T cell receptor beta chain was sequenced for a study of PD-L1 blockade in urothelial cancer. Study-level results: Patients who had durable benefit saw their tumor-associated blood clones expand more at 3 weeks.

As concerns this clone: Its antigen is not identified.

CDR1 is LNHDA, CDR2 SQIVND, per germline (reference sequence). There are 18 residues in the CDR3. The trim removed 2 bases at V and 0 bases at J, leaving 9 bases unmatched. Profiling relied on immunoSEQ multiplex PCR, and the TCRdb table lists in-frame clones only, not all of them. This sample has roughly 17,000 clones, with approximately 90% found just once. Noted time point: pretreatment peripheral blood. The clonotype was recovered from a man between 65 and 85 years old with urothelial cancer. The sequencing here drew on PBMCs, taken around atezolizumab (anti-PD-L1) treatment. The chain employs TRBV19 and TRBJ1-4, with 7 bases matching TRBD1. CDR3 DNA: TGTGCCAGTAGTATAAGACAGGGATCTGGTACAACTAATGAAAAACTGTTTTTT. It encodes CASSIRQGSGTTNEKLFF.